The 3 T cell receptor beta chains below all came from one sample that was sequenced in a study of OX40 agonist ivuxolimab in advanced cancers. TCRdb keeps only in-frame clones here, not all; method: immunoSEQ multiplex PCR. The table lists 7,500 to 9,500 clones, over 60% of them singletons. Sequenced here: CD4+ or CD8+ T cells sorted from blood, sampled in a trial of the OX40 agonist ivuxolimab. These receptors were taken from an adult with an advanced solid tumor such as melanoma, head and neck, liver or kidney cancer.

The chain joins TRBV4-1 to TRBJ2-6; the match to TRBD1 covers 7 bases. CDR3 length: 15 amino acids. V lost 0 bases to trimming and J lost 9 bases; unmatched junction nucleotides: 5. Per the germline V gene, CDR1 is MGHRA and CDR2 is YSYEKL. CDR3 loop: CASSQEKGQRNVLTF. Written as DNA, the CDR3 is TGCGCCAGCAGCCAAGAGAAGGGACAGCGCAACGTCCTGACTTTC.

CDR3 residues: CASSVAAGAQETQYF. CDR3 DNA sequence: TGTGCCAGCAGCGTAGCTGCGGGAGCTCAAGAGACCCAGTACTTC. This chain joins TRBV9 and TRBJ2-5; 7 bases are shared with TRBD2. Losses at the gene ends were 0 bases for V and 2 bases for J; bases not matched to a gene: 4. The length of the CDR3 is 15 residues. Germline CDR1 SGDLS, CDR2 YYNGEE.

This clone was picked up a small number of times. The gene calls are TRBV2 and TRBJ2-5; perhaps D is TRBD1 or TRBD2 (5 bases each). This CDR3 is 14 amino acids long. In germline, CDR1 is SNHLY, CDR2 FYNNEI. V lost 11 bases and J lost 0, with 16 bases in between. The CDR3 loop reads CASGVGQYQETQYF. The CDR3, as DNA: TGTGCCTCCGGGGTAGGACAATACCAAGAGACCCAGTACTTC.